The present entry profiles one T cell receptor beta chain with its context. Assay: immunoSEQ multiplex PCR; the TCRdb copy retains only in-frame clones and omits some. The table lists roughly 30,000 clones, 76% of them singletons, with roughly 48% in the top ten. This sample is drawn from a study of cytotoxic CD8 clonotypes in ibrutinib-treated CLL. Study-level background: Collecting the response samples happened after a median 12 months of treatment, with a range of 6 to 36.

Germline V gene lookup returns CDR1 SGHRS and CDR2 YFSETQ. This CDR3 has 14 amino acids. V lost 4 bases to trimming and J lost 10 bases; unmatched junction nucleotides: 11. The sequenced sample was PBMCs, obtained after 36 months of ibrutinib treatment. The chain is built from TRBV5-1 and TRBJ1-1; 9 bases map to TRBD1. This TCR was sampled from a human donor with chronic lymphocytic leukemia. The CDR3 reads CASSHRDRDSGAFF. The CDR3 DNA reads as TGCGCCAGCAGCCATAGGGACAGGGACAGCGGAGCTTTCTTT.